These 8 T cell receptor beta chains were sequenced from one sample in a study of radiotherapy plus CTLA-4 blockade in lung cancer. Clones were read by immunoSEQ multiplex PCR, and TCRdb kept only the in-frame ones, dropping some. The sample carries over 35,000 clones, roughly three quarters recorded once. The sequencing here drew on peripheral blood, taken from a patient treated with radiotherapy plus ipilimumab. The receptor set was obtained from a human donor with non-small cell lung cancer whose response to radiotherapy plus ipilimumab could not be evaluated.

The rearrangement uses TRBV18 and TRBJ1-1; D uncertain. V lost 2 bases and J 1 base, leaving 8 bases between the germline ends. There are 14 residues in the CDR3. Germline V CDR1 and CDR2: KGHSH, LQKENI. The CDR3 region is CASSPLQKNTEAFF. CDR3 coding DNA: TGTGCCAGCTCACCATTACAGAAGAACACTGAAGCTTTCTTT.

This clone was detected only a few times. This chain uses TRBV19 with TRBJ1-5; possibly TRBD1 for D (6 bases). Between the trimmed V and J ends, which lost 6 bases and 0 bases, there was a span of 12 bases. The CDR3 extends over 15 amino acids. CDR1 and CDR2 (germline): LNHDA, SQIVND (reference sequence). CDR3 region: CASRTGQNSNQPQHF. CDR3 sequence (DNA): TGTGCCAGTAGAACGGGACAAAATAGCAATCAGCCCCAGCATTTT.

The CDR3 coding sequence is TGTGCTAGTGGTTTGGCTTTTACAGGGGGCAAGAGGTACACTGAAGCTTTCTTT. Translated, it gives CASGLAFTGGKRYTEAFF. This chain connects TRBV12-5 to TRBJ1-1; 9 positions match TRBD1. Per germline, CDR1 LGHNT and CDR2 FRNRAP. This CDR3 is 18 amino acids long. Losses at the gene ends were 1 base for V and 3 bases for J; bases not matched to a gene: 12.

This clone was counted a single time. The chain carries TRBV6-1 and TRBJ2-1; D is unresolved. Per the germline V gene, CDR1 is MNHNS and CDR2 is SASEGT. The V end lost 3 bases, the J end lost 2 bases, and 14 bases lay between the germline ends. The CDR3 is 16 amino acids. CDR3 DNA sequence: TGTGCCAGCAGTGACGACACCCATATGACCTACAATGAGCAGTTCTTC. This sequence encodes CASSDDTHMTYNEQFF.

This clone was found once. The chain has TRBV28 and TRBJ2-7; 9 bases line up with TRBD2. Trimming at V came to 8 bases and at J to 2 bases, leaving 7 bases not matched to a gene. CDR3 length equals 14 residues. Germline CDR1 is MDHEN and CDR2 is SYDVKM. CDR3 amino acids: CASLRSGGPYEQYF. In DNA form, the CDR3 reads TGTGCCAGCTTAAGGAGCGGGGGGCCCTACGAGCAGTACTTC.

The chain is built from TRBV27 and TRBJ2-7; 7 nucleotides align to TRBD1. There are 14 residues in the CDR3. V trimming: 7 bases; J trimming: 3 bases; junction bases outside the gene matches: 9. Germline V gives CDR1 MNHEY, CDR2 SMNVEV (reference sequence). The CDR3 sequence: CASKKGASFYEQYF. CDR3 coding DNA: TGTGCCAGCAAAAAGGGGGCTAGCTTCTACGAGCAGTACTTC.

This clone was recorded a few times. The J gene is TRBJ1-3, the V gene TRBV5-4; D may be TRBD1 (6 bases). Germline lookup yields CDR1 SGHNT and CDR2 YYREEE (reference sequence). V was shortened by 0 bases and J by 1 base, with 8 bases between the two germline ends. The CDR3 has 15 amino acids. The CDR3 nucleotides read TGTGCCAGCAGCTTGGCAGGGGTGTCTGGAAACACCATATATTTT. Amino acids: CASSLAGVSGNTIYF.

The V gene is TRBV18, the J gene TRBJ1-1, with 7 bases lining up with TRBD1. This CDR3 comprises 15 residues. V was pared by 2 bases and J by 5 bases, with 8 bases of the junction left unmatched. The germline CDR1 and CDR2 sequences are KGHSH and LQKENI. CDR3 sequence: CASSPEGALATEAFF. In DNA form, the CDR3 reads TGTGCCAGCTCACCAGAGGGGGCGCTGGCAACTGAAGCTTTCTTT.